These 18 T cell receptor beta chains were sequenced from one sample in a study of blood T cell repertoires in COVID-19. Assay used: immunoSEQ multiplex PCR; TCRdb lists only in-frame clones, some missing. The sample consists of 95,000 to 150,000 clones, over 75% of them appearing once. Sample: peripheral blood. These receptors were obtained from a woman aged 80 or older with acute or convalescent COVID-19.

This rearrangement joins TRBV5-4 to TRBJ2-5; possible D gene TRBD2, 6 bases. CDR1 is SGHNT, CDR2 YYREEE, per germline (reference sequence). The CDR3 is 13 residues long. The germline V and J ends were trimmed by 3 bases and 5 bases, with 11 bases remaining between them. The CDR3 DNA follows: TGTGCCAGCAGCTCCTTCGCGGGGGAGACCCAGTACTTC. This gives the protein CASSSFAGETQYF.

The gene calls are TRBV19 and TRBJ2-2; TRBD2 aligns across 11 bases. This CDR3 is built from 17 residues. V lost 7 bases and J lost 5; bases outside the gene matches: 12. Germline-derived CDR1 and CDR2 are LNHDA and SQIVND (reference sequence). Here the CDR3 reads CASTIAGGPVRTGELFF. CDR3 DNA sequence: TGTGCCAGTACCATAGCGGGGGGGCCGGTACGGACCGGGGAGCTGTTTTTT. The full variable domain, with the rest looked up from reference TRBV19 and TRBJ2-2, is DGGITQSPKYLFRKEGQNVTLSCEQNLNHDAMYWYRQDPGQGLRLIYYSQIVNDFQKGDIAEGYSVSREKKESFPLTVTSAQKNPTAFYLCASTIAGGPVRTGELFFGEGSRLTVL.

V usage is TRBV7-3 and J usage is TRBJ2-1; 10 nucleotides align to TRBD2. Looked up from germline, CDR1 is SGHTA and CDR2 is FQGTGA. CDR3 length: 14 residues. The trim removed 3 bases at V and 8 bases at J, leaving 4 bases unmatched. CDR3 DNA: TGTGCCAGCAGCTTTTTAAGCGGGGGGGATGAGCAGTTCTTC. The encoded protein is CASSFLSGGDEQFF.

CDR3 sequence reads: CASSPQRNYGYTF. DNA for the CDR3: TGTGCCAGCTCACCCCAACGGAACTATGGCTACACCTTC. The gene calls are TRBV18 and TRBJ1-2, with D uncertain. CDR3 size: 13 residues. The V end lost 3 bases, the J end lost 2 bases, and 7 bases lay between the germline ends. Germline CDR1 reads KGHSH; CDR2 reads LQKENI. Complete variable domain (other parts from reference TRBV18 and TRBJ1-2): NAGVMQNPRHLVRRRGQEARLRCSPMKGHSHVYWYRQLPEEGLKFMVYLQKENIIDESGMPKERFSAEFPKEGPSILRIQQVVRGDSAAYFCASSPQRNYGYTFGSGTRLTVV.

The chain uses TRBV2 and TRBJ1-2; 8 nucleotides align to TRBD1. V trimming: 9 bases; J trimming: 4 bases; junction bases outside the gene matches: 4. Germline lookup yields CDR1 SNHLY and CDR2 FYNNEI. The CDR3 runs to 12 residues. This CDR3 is CASRTGGYGYTF. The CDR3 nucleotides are TGTGCCAGTAGAACAGGGGGCTATGGCTACACCTTC.

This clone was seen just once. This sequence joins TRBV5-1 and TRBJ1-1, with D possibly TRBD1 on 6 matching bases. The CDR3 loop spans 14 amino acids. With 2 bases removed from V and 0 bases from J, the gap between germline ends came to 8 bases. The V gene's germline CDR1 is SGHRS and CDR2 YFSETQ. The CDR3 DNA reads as TGCGCCAGCAGCTTCAGGGGACTGAACACTGAAGCTTTCTTT. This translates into CASSFRGLNTEAFF.

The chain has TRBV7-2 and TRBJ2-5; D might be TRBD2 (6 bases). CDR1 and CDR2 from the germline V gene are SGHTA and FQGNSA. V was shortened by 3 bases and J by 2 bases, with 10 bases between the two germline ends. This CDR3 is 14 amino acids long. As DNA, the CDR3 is TGTGCCAGCAGCTTGGGGGGTTCGCAAGAGACCCAGTACTTC. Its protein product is CASSLGGSQETQYF.

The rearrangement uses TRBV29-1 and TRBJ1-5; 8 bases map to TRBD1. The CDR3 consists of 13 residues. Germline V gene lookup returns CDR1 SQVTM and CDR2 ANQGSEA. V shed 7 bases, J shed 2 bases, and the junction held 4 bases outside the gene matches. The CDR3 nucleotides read TGCAGCGCCCAGACAGGGGGCAATCAGCCCCAGCATTTT. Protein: CSAQTGGNQPQHF.

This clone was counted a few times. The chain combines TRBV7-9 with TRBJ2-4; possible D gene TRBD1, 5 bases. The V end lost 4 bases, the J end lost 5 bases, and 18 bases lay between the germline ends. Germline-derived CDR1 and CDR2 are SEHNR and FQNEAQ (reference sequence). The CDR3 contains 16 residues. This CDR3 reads CASSSNADGQENIQYF. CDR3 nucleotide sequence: TGTGCCAGCAGCTCGAACGCCGACGGACAAGAAAACATTCAGTACTTC.

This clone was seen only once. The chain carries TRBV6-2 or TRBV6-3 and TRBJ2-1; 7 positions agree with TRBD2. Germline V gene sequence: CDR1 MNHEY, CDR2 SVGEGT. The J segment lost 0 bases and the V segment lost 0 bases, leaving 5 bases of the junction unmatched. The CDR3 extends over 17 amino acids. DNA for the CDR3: TGTGCCAGCAGTTACTCGAAAGCGGGGACCTCCTACAATGAGCAGTTCTTC. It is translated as CASSYSKAGTSYNEQFF.

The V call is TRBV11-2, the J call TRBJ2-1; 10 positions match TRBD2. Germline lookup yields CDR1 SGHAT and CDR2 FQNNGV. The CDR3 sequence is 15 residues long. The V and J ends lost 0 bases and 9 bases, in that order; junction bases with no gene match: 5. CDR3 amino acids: CASSLESGGAIEQFF. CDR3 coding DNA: TGTGCCAGCAGCTTAGAGAGCGGGGGGGCCATTGAGCAGTTCTTC. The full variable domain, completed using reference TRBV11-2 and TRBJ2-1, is EAGVAQSPRYKIIEKRQSVAFWCNPISGHATLYWYQQILGQGPKLLIQFQNNGVVDDSQLPKDRFSAERLKGVDSTLKIQPAKLEDSAVYLCASSLESGGAIEQFFGPGTRLTVL.

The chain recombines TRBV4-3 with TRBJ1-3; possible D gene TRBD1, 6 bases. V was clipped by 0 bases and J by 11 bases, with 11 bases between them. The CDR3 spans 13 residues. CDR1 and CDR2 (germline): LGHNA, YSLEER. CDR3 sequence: CASSQDRGNPIYF. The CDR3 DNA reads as TGCGCCAGCAGCCAAGACAGGGGAAATCCCATATATTTT.

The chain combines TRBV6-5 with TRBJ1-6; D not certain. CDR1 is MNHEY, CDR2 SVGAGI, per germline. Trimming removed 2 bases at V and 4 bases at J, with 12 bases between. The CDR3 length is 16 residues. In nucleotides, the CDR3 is TGTGCCAGCAGTTACAGCGGCGGCTGGTATAATTCACCCCTCCACTTT. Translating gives CASSYSGGWYNSPLHF.

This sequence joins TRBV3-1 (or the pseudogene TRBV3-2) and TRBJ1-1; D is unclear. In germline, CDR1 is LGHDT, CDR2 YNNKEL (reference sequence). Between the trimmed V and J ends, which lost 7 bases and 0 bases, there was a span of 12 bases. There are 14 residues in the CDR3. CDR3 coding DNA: TGTGCCAGCACTCCTACGATAGTGAACACTGAAGCTTTCTTT. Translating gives CASTPTIVNTEAFF.

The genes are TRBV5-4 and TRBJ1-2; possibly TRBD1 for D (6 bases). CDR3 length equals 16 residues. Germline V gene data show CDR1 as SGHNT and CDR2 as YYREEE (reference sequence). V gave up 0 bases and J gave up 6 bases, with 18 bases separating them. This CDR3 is CASSLDPLDRLNGYTF. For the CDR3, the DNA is TGTGCCAGCAGCTTGGATCCCCTGGACAGACTGAATGGCTACACCTTC.

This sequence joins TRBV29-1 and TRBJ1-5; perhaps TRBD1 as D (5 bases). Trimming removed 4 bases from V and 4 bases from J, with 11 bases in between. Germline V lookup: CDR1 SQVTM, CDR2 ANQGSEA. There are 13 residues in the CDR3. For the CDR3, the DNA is TGCAGCGTTGGGCAGGGTCTTAATCAGCCCCAGCATTTT. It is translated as CSVGQGLNQPQHF. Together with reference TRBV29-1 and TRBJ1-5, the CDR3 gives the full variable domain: SAVISQKPSRDICQRGTSLTIQCQVDSQVTMMFWYRQQPGQSLTLIATANQGSEATYESGFVIDKFPISRPNLTFSTLTVSNMSPEDSSIYLCSVGQGLNQPQHFGDGTRLSIL.

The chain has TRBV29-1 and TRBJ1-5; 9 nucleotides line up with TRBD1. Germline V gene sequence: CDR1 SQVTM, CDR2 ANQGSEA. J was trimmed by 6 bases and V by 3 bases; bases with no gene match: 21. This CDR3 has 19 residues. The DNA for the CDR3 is TGCAGCGTTGACCGGGACAGGGTGACGGTCGGGGCTAGAGGTCAGCCCCAGCATTTT. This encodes CSVDRDRVTVGARGQPQHF.

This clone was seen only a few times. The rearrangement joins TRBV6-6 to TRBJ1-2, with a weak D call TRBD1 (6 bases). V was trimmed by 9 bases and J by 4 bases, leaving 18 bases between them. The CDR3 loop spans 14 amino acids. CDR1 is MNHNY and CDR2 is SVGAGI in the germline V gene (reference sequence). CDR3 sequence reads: CASDSRGAVYGYTF. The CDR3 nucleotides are TGTGCCAGTGATAGTCGGGGGGCCGTCTATGGCTACACCTTC.